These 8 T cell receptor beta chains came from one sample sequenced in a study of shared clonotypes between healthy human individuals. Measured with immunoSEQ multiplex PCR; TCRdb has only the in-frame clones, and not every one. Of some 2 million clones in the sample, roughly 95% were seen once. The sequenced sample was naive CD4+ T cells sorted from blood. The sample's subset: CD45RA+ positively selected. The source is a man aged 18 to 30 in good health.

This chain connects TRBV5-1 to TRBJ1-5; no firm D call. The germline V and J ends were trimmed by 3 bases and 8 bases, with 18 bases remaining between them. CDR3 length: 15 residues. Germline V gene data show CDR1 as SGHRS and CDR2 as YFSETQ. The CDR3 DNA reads TGCGCCAGCAGCTCGTCGTGGAAGGACCCGGAGCCCCAGCATTTT. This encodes CASSSSWKDPEPQHF.

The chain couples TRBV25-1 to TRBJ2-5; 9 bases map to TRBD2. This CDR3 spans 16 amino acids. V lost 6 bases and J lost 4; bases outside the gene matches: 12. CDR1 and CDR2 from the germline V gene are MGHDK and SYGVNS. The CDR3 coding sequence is TGTGCCAGCAGACAAGGGGGCGGGGGGGTACGAGAGACCCAGTACTTC. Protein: CASRQGGGGVRETQYF.

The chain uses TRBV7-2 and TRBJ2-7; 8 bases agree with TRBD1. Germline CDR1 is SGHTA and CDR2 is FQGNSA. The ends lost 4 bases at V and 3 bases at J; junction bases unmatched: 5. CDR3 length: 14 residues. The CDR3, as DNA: TGTGCCAGCAGCTCCAGGGGGCGCGGCTACGAGCAGTACTTC. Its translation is CASSSRGRGYEQYF. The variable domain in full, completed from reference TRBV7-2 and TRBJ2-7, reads GAGVSQSPSNKVTEKGKDVELRCDPISGHTALYWYRQSLGQGLEFLIYFQGNSAPDKSGLPSDRFSAERTGGSVSTLTIQRTQQEDSAVYLCASSSRGRGYEQYFGPGTRLTVT.

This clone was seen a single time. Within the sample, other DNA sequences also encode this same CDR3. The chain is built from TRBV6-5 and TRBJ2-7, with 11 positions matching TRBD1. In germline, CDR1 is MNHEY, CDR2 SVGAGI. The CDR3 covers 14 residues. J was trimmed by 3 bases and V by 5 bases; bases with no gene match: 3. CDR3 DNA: TGTGCCAGCAGTCGGACAGGGGGCGTCTACGAGCAGTACTTC. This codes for CASSRTGGVYEQYF.

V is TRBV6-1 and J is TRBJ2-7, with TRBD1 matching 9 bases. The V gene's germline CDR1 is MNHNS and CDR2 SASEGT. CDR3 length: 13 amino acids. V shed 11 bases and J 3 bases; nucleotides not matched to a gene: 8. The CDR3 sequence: CAAKGQGIYEQYF. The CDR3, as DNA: TGTGCCGCAAAGGGACAGGGTATCTACGAGCAGTACTTC.

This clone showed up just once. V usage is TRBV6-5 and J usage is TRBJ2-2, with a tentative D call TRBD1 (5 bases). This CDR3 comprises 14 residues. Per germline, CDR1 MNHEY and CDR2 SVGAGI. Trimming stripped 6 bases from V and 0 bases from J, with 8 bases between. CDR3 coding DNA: TGTGCCAGCAGGGGGCAAACGAACACCGGGGAGCTGTTTTTT. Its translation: CASRGQTNTGELFF.

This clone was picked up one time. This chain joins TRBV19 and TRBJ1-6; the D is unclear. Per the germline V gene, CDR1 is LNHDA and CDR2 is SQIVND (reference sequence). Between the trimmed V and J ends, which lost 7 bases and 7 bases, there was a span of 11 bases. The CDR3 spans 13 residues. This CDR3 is CASTPGPNSPLHF. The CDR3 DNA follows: TGTGCCAGTACCCCCGGGCCGAATTCACCCCTCCACTTT.

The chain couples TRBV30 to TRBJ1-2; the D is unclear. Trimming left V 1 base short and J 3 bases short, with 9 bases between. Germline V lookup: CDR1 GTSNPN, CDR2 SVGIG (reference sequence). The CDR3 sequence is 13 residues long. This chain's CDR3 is CAWSDRSDYGYTF. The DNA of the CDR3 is TGTGCCTGGAGTGACCGGTCGGACTATGGCTACACCTTC.